The T cell receptor beta chain under discussion was sequenced for a study of OX40 agonist ivuxolimab in advanced cancers. Study-wide findings and caveats: The antigens recognized by the expanded peripheral T cells, that is their antigen specificity, were not determined. At 0.1 to 3.0 mg/kg, CD4+ and CD8+ blood T cells expanded clonally by week 6. Individuals who were partial responders at 0.1-3.0 mg/kg had clonal expansion that ranked among the lowest.

The V and J ends lost 4 bases and 1 base respectively, with 12 bases between them. The CDR3 spans 14 residues. Germline CDR1 is SGHNT and CDR2 is YYREEE (reference sequence). Assay: immunoSEQ multiplex PCR; the TCRdb copy retains only in-frame clones and omits some. The data hold fewer than 60,000 clones, with 85% observed a single time. As for this clone: The antigen is not known.

The receptor was derived from an adult with an advanced solid tumor such as melanoma, head and neck, liver or kidney cancer. The chain employs TRBV5-4 and TRBJ2-7; either TRBD1 or TRBD2 may fit D (5 bases each). The input for sequencing was CD4+ or CD8+ T cells sorted from blood, taken in a trial of the OX40 agonist ivuxolimab. The chain's CDR3 is CASSDPGTSYEQYF. DNA for the CDR3: TGTGCCAGCAGCGATCCCGGGACGTCCTACGAGCAGTACTTC.